The TCR beta chain described here comes from a study of blood T cell repertoires in COVID-19. In the study overall: Specimens from acute and convalescent COVID-19 originated in the United States, Italy and Spain. T cells, B-cell-depleted T cells, or PBMCs supplied cDNA or gDNA.

Regarding this clone: Other DNA sequences in the sample encode the same CDR3.

Germline V gene data show CDR1 as LNHDA and CDR2 as SQIVND (reference sequence). This CDR3 comprises 14 residues. After removal of 4 bases from V and 3 bases from J, the junction contained 3 bases not matched to a gene. Per the study methods: From reference gene primer amplification, estimates of nucleated cell counts were derived. Sequenced by immunoSEQ multiplex PCR; TCRdb stores in-frame clones only, minus some. Clonal size and the V and J genes are those of that table, whereas D and trimming came from the DNA. The sample shows about 230,000 clones, around nine tenths of them seen only once. The V call is TRBV19, the J call TRBJ1-5, with 7 positions matching TRBD1. The TCR originated in an older woman with acute or convalescent COVID-19. The source material was peripheral blood. The CDR3 loop reads CASSTTGDNQPQHF. The CDR3 bases are TGTGCCAGTAGTACAACAGGGGACAATCAGCCCCAGCATTTT.